The rows below give T cell receptor beta chains drawn from one sample of a study of OX40 agonist ivuxolimab in advanced cancers. Profiling relied on immunoSEQ multiplex PCR, and the TCRdb table lists in-frame clones only, not all of them. The sample yields 65,000 to 85,000 clones, 70% to 90% seen once. The input for sequencing was CD4+ or CD8+ T cells sorted from blood, taken in a trial of the OX40 agonist ivuxolimab. The origin of the receptors is an adult with an advanced solid tumor such as melanoma, head and neck, liver or kidney cancer. The CDR3 runs from the conserved cysteine through the conserved F or W. The D gene is left open where the match is weak. Rows may omit the clone size; those that give it use once, few, many or a size class.

v_gene	abundance	j_gene	d_gene	CDR3aa	CDR3nt
TRBV4-1	.	TRBJ2-3	.	CASSHLALRQDTQYF	TGCGCCAGCAGCCATCTGGCCCTCCGGCAAGATACGCAGTATTTT
TRBV5-4	.	TRBJ2-5	.	CASSTLDRRETQYF	TGTGCCAGCAGCACACTTGACCGGAGGGAGACCCAGTACTTC
TRBV5-6	.	TRBJ1-5	TRBD1	CASSRRTGRQPQHF	TGTGCCAGCAGCAGAAGGACAGGGCGGCAGCCCCAGCATTTT
TRBV5-1	.	TRBJ1-2	.	CASSLKPASGGSTFNYGYTF	TGCGCCAGCAGCTTGAAACCGGCTTCGGGAGGCTCCACTTTTAACTATGGCTACACCTTC
TRBV7-2	few	TRBJ2-7	.	CASSLSSYEQYF	TGTGCCAGCAGCCTCAGCTCCTACGAGCAGTACTTC
TRBV28	.	TRBJ2-7	.	CASSLEVKRYEQYF	TGTGCCAGCAGTTTGGAGGTTAAACGCTACGAGCAGTACTTC
TRBV6-5	.	TRBJ1-1	TRBD1	CASSSRSGGRYEAFF	TGTGCCAGCAGTTCTAGATCAGGGGGCCGGTATGAAGCTTTCTTT
TRBV10-1	.	TRBJ2-5	.	CASSESAAQETQYF	TGCGCCAGCAGTGAGTCGGCAGCCCAAGAGACCCAGTACTTC
TRBV5-1	.	TRBJ2-5	.	CASRSNSAQETQYF	TGCGCCAGCAGATCTAATTCGGCCCAAGAGACCCAGTACTTC
TRBV7-3	.	TRBJ2-5	TRBD2	CASSLNGQGSGSDTQYF	TGTGCCAGCAGCTTAAATGGGCAGGGTAGCGGGTCAGATACCCAGTACTTC
TRBV5-4	.	TRBJ2-5	.	CASSGLEETQYF	TGTGCCAGCAGCGGTCTTGAAGAGACCCAGTACTTC
TRBV2	.	TRBJ2-7	.	CASSSGPWGEQYF	TGTGCCAGCAGTTCTGGACCTTGGGGCGAGCAGTACTTC
TRBV18	.	TRBJ2-2	TRBD2	CASSPRLAGVTGELFF	TGTGCCAGCTCACCCCGACTAGCGGGAGTAACCGGGGAGCTGTTTTTT
TRBV27	.	TRBJ2-2	.	CASSSWDSNTGELFF	TGTGCCAGCAGTTCGTGGGACTCCAACACCGGGGAGCTGTTTTTT
TRBV5-1	.	TRBJ2-1	TRBD2	CASSFGLATPEQFF	TGCGCCAGCAGCTTCGGACTAGCCACACCCGAGCAGTTCTTC
TRBV28	.	TRBJ2-7	TRBD1	CASSIGQGYEQYF	TGTGCCAGCAGTATAGGACAGGGCTACGAGCAGTACTTC
TRBV6-4	.	TRBJ1-2	TRBD1	CASSARTGDYGYTF	TGTGCCAGCAGTGCTCGGACAGGAGATTATGGCTACACCTTC
TRBV6-6	.	TRBJ1-5	TRBD1	CASSPGQGTQPQHF	TGTGCCAGCAGTCCGGGACAGGGAACGCAGCCCCAGCATTTT
TRBV7-2	.	TRBJ1-2	.	CASSSAYGYTF	TGTGCCAGCAGTAGTGCCTATGGCTACACCTTC
TRBV29-1	.	TRBJ1-1	.	CSLGRTGPNTEAFF	TGCAGCCTCGGACGTACTGGTCCGAACACTGAAGCTTTCTTT
TRBV7-2	.	TRBJ2-7	.	CASSTPSLGEKQYF	TGTGCCAGCAGCACCCCCAGTCTTGGGGAGAAGCAGTACTTC
TRBV10-2	.	TRBJ1-1	.	CASSRGAGTEAFF	TGCGCCAGCTCCAGGGGTGCGGGTACTGAAGCTTTCTTT
TRBV28	.	TRBJ2-2	.	CASSSSTGELFF	TGTGCCAGCAGTTCCTCCACCGGGGAGCTGTTTTTT
TRBV6-5	.	TRBJ1-5	TRBD1	CASSRTGYSNQPQHF	TGTGCCAGCAGTCGGACAGGATATAGCAATCAGCCCCAGCATTTT
TRBV5-6	.	TRBJ1-1	TRBD1	CASSPGTGGRTEAFF	TGTGCCAGCAGCCCCGGGACAGGGGGCCGAACTGAAGCTTTCTTT
TRBV5-4	.	TRBJ2-3	TRBD1	CASSFDRVSDTQYF	TGTGCCAGCAGCTTCGACAGGGTATCAGATACGCAGTATTTT
TRBV7-2	.	TRBJ1-1	.	CASSLRGNTEAFF	TGTGCCAGCAGCCTTCGTGGGAACACTGAAGCTTTCTTT
TRBV10-3	.	TRBJ2-3	.	CAISLGGQSDTQYF	TGTGCCATAAGCCTGGGGGGGCAATCAGATACGCAGTATTTT
TRBV28	.	TRBJ2-4	TRBD2	CASSPSNQREGHF	TGTGCCAGCAGCCCCTCTAACCAGCGGGAGGGCCACTTC
TRBV19	.	TRBJ2-3	.	CASSWQITDTQYF	TGTGCCAGTAGTTGGCAGATTACAGATACGCAGTATTTT
TRBV27	.	TRBJ2-7	TRBD2	CASVIAGVHSYEQYF	TGTGCCAGCGTGATAGCGGGAGTCCACTCCTACGAGCAGTACTTC
TRBV18	.	TRBJ2-7	TRBD2	CASSPIAGEGEQYF	TGTGCCAGCTCACCAATAGCGGGAGAGGGCGAGCAGTACTTC
TRBV19	.	TRBJ2-6	TRBD2	CASSPGLAGVGANVLTF	TGTGCCAGTAGCCCGGGACTAGCGGGAGTCGGGGCCAACGTCCTGACTTTC
TRBV6-1	.	TRBJ2-7	.	CASSLLDATYEQYF	TGTGCCAGCAGCCTGTTGGACGCAACCTACGAGCAGTACTTC
TRBV19	.	TRBJ1-2	TRBD1	CASSTGQGAAGYTF	TGTGCCAGTAGTACGGGACAGGGGGCGGCCGGCTACACCTTC
TRBV10-1	.	TRBJ1-1	TRBD1	CASSESTGGGETEAFF	TGCGCCAGCAGTGAGTCAACAGGGGGAGGAGAAACTGAAGCTTTCTTT
TRBV5-1	.	TRBJ1-1	.	CASSLLRGSTEAFF	TGCGCCAGCAGCTTGCTTAGGGGTAGCACTGAAGCTTTCTTT
TRBV5-3	.	TRBJ2-7	.	CAGSLGQAPLEQYF	TGTGCCGGCAGCTTGGGCCAGGCCCCCCTCGAGCAGTACTTC
TRBV6-6	.	TRBJ2-1	.	CASSYRQWSSYNEQFF	TGTGCCAGCAGTTACCGACAGTGGAGCTCCTACAATGAGCAGTTCTTC
TRBV27	.	TRBJ1-3	.	CASSPSGTGNTIYF	TGTGCCAGCAGTCCCTCAGGGACAGGAAACACCATATATTTT
TRBV2	.	TRBJ2-1	TRBD1	CASRSRGPSYNEQFF	TGTGCCAGCAGGTCCAGGGGGCCTTCCTACAATGAGCAGTTCTTC
TRBV6-5	.	TRBJ2-7	.	CASSSRLFPHYEQYF	TGTGCCAGCAGCTCCAGACTGTTCCCTCACTACGAGCAGTACTTC
TRBV2	.	TRBJ1-6	.	CASSSTGFPYNSPLHF	TGTGCCAGCAGCTCTACAGGCTTCCCCTATAATTCACCCCTCCACTTT
TRBV28	.	TRBJ2-5	.	CASSLVGRQETQYF	TGTGCCAGCAGTTTAGTAGGCCGACAAGAGACCCAGTACTTC
TRBV21-1	.	TRBJ2-1	.	CASHREGAYNEQFF	TGTGCCAGCCATCGGGAGGGGGCCTACAATGAGCAGTTCTTC
TRBV11-2	.	TRBJ2-7	TRBD1	CASSSPGTDWNYEQYF	TGTGCCAGCAGCTCCCCCGGGACAGATTGGAACTACGAGCAGTACTTC
TRBV18	.	TRBJ1-5	.	CASSVRRAQPQHF	TGTGCCAGCTCAGTCCGTAGAGCTCAGCCCCAGCATTTT
TRBV10-2	.	TRBJ1-2	.	CASSERGVGGYTF	TGCGCCAGCAGTGAGAGGGGGGTAGGTGGCTACACCTTC
TRBV7-2	.	TRBJ2-7	TRBD1	CASSLLWTGPYEQYF	TGTGCCAGCAGCTTGCTCTGGACAGGCCCCTACGAGCAGTACTTC
TRBV28	.	TRBJ2-2	.	CASSLPANTGELFF	TGTGCCAGCAGTTTACCCGCGAACACCGGGGAGCTGTTTTTT
TRBV19	.	TRBJ1-5	.	CASSIPGLDQPQHF	TGTGCCAGTAGTATCCCAGGGCTGGACCAGCCCCAGCATTTT